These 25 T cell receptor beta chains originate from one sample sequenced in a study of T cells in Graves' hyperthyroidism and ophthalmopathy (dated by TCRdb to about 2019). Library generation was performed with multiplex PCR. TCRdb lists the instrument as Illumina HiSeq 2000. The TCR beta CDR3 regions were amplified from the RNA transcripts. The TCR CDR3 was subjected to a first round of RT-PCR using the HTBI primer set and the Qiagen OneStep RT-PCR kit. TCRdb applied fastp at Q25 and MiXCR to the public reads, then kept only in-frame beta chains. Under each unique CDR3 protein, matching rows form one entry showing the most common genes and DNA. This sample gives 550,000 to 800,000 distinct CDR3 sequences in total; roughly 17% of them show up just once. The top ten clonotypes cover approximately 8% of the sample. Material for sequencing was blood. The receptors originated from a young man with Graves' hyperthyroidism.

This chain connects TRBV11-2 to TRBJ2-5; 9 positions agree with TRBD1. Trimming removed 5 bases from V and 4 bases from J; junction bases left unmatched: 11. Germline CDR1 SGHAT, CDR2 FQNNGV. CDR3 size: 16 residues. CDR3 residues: CASSRRDREGRETQYF. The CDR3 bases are TGTGCCAGCAGCCGCCGGGACAGGGAAGGGCGAGAGACCCAGTACTTC.

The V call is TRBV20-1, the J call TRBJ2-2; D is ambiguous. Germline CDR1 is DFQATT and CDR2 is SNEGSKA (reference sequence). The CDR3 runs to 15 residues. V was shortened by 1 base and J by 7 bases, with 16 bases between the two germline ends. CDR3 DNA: TGCAGTGCTAGAGGCGATAGGGCAAGTGGCGGGGAGCTGTTTTTT. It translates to CSARGDRASGGELFF.

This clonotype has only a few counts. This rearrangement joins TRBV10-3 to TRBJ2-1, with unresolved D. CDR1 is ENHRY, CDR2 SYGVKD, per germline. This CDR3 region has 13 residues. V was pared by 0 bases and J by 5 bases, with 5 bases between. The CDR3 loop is CAISESTNNEQFF. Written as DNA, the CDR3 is TGTGCCATCAGTGAGTCGACAAACAATGAGCAGTTCTTC.

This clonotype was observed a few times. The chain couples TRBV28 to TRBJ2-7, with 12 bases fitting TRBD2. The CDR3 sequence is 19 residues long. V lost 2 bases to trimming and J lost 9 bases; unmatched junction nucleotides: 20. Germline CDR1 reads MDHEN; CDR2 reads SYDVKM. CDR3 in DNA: TGTGCCAGCAGTTTAGCGAGGACTAGCGGGGCCCCCCCCCACTTGTGGCAGTACTTC. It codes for CASSLARTSGAPPHLWQYF. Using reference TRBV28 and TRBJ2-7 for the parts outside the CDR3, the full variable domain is DVKVTQSSRYLVKRTGEKVFLECVQDMDHENMFWYRQDPGLGLRLIYFSYDVKMKEKGDIPEGYSVSREKKERFSLILESASTNQTSMYLCASSLARTSGAPPHLWQYFGPGTRLTVT.

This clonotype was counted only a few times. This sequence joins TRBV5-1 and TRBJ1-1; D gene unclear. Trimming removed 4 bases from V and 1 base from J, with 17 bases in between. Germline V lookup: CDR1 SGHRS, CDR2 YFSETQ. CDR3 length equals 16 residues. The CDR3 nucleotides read TGCGCCAGCAGCCCGTGGGTCCCTTATGGGAACACTGAAGCTTTCTTT. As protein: CASSPWVPYGNTEAFF.

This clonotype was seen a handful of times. As DNA, the CDR3 is TGTGCCAGCAGCCCGGACATGGGCTATGGCTACACCTTC. Protein sequence: CASSPDMGYGYTF. The chain employs TRBV11-2 and TRBJ1-2; possibly TRBD1 for D (5 bases). The CDR3 has 13 amino acids. The germline V and J ends were trimmed by 5 bases and 4 bases, with 11 bases remaining between them. Germline values: CDR1 SGHAT, CDR2 FQNNGV.

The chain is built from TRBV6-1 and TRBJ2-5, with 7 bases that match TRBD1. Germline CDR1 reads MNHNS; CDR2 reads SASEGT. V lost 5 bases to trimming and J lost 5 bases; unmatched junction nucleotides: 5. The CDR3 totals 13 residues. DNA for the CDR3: TGTGCCAGCAGTCCGACAGGGTATGAGACCCAGTACTTC. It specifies CASSPTGYETQYF.

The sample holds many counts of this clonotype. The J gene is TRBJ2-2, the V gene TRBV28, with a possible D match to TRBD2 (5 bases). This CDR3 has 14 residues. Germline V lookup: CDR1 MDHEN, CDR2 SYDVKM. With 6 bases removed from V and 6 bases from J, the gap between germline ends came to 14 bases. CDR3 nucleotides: TGTGCCAGCAGCGTACTCCTGCGGGCCGGGGAGCTGTTTTTT. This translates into CASSVLLRAGELFF.

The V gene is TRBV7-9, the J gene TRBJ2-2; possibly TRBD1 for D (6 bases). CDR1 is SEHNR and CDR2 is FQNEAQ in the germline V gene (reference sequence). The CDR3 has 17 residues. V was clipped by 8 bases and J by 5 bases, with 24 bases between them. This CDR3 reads CASHEDSTGIRTGELFF. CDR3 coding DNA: TGTGCCAGCCATGAGGACTCAACAGGGATTCGGACCGGGGAGCTGTTTTTT.

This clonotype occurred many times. This CDR3 is CASQSGKKNTEAFF. The DNA of the CDR3 is TGTGCCAGCCAGAGCGGGAAGAAGAACACTGAAGCTTTCTTT. The gene calls are TRBV12-3 or TRBV12-4 and TRBJ1-1; the D is unclear. This CDR3 has 14 residues. The V end was cut by 8 bases, the J end by 1 base, with 14 bases between.

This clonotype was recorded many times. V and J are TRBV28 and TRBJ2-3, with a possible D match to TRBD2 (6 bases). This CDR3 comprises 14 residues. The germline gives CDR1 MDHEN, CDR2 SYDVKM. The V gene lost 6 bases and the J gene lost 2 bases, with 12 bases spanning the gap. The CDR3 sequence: CASRPWDSTDTQYF. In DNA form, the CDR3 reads TGTGCCAGCAGACCCTGGGACTCCACAGATACGCAGTATTTT.

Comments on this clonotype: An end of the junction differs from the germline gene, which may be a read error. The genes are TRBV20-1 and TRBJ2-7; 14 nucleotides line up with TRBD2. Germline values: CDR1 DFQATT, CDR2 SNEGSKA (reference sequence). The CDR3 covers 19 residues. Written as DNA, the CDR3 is TGCAGTGCTATCCCGCTACCCGGGACTAGCGGGAGTTTATCCTCCGAGCAGTACTTC. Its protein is CSAIPLPGTSGSLSSEQYF.

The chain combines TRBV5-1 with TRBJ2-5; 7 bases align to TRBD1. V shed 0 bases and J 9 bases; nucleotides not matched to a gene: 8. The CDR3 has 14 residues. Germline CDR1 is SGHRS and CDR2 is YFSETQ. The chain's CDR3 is CASSLAAPQGAQYF. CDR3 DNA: TGCGCCAGCAGCTTGGCCGCCCCCCAGGGGGCCCAGTACTTC.

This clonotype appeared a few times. This chain's CDR3 is CASSFDSLTPSAGGEQFF. The CDR3 nucleotides read TGTGCCAGCAGTTTCGATTCGTTGACTCCCTCCGCAGGGGGGGAGCAGTTCTTC. V usage is TRBV6-5 and J usage is TRBJ2-1; weak D call: TRBD1 (7 bases). CDR1 is MNHEY, CDR2 SVGAGI, per germline. Trimming shortened V by 4 bases and J by 10 bases, and 29 bases separated the two germline ends. The CDR3 has 18 amino acids.

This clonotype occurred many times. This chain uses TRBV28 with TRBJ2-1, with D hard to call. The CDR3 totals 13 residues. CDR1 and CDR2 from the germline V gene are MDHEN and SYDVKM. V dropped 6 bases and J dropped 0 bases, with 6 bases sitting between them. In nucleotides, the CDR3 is TGTGCCAGCAGGGAGAGCTCCTACAATGAGCAGTTCTTC. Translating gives CASRESSYNEQFF. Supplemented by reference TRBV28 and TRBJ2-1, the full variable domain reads DVKVTQSSRYLVKRTGEKVFLECVQDMDHENMFWYRQDPGLGLRLIYFSYDVKMKEKGDIPEGYSVSREKKERFSLILESASTNQTSMYLCASRESSYNEQFFGPGTRLTVL.

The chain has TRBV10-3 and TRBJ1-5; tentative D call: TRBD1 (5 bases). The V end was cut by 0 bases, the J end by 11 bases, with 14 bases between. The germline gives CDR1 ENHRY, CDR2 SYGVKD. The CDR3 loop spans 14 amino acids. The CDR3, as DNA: TGTGCCATCAGTGAGTCAGGAGGGGAAGAGACCCAGCATTTT. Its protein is CAISESGGEETQHF.

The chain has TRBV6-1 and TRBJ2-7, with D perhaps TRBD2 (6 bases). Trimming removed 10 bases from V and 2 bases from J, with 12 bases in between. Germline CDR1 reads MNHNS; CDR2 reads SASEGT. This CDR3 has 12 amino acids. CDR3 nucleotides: TGTGCCACTAAATCGGGAGCCTACGAGCAGTACTTC. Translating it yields CATKSGAYEQYF.

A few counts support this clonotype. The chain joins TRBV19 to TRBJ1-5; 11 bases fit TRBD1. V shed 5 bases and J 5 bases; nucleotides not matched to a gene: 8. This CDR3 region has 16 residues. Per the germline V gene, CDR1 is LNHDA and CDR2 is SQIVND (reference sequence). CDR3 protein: CASSFGTGGAHQPQHF. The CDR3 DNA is TGTGCCAGTAGTTTCGGGACAGGGGGGGCTCATCAGCCCCAGCATTTT.

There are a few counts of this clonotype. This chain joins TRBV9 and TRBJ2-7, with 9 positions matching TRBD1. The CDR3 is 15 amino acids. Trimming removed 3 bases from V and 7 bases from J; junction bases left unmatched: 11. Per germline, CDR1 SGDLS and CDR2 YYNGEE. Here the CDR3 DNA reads TGTGCCAGCAGCGCCCCAAAGGACAGGGGACGAGAGCAGTACTTC. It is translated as CASSAPKDRGREQYF.

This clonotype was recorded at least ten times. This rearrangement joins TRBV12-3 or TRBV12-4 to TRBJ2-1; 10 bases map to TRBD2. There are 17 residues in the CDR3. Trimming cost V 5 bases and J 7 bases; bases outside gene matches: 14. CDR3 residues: CASSPPLGAGGQNEQFF. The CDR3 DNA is TGTGCCAGCAGTCCTCCGCTAGGAGCGGGAGGGCAAAATGAGCAGTTCTTC.

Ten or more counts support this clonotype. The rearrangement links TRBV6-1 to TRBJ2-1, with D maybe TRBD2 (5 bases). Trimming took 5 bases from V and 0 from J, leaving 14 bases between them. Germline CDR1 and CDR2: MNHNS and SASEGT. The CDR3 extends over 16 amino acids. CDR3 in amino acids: CASSSPRASSYNEQFF. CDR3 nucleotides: TGTGCCAGCAGTTCCCCGCGGGCAAGCTCCTACAATGAGCAGTTCTTC.

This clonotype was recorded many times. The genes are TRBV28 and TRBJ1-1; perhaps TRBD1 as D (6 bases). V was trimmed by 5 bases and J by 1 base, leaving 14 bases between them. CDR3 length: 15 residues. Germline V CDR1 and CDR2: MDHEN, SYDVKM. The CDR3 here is CASSLAGAGNTEAFF. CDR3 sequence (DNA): TGTGCCAGCAGTCTAGCAGGGGCAGGGAACACTGAAGCTTTCTTT.

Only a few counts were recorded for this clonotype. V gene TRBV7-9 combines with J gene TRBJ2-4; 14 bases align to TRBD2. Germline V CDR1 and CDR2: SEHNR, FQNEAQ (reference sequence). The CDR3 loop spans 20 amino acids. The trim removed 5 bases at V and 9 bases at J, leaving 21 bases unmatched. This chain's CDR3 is CASSRDGTQGLAGDLRIQYF. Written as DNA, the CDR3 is TGTGCCAGCAGCCGAGATGGGACACAGGGACTAGCGGGAGATTTGCGCATTCAGTACTTC.

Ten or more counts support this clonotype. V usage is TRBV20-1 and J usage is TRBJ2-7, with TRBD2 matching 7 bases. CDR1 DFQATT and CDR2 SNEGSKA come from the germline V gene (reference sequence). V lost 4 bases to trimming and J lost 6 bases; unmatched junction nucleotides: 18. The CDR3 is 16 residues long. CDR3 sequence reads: CSATPPPGPREGEQYF. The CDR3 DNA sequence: TGCAGTGCTACCCCCCCACCGGGGCCCAGGGAGGGCGAGCAGTACTTC.

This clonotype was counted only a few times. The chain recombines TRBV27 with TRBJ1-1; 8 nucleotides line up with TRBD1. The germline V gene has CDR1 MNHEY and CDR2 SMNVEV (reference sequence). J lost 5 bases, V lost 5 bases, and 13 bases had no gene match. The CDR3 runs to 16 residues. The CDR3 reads CASSLRTGTTVTEAFF. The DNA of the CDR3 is TGTGCCAGCAGTCTCCGGACAGGGACGACGGTGACTGAAGCTTTCTTT.